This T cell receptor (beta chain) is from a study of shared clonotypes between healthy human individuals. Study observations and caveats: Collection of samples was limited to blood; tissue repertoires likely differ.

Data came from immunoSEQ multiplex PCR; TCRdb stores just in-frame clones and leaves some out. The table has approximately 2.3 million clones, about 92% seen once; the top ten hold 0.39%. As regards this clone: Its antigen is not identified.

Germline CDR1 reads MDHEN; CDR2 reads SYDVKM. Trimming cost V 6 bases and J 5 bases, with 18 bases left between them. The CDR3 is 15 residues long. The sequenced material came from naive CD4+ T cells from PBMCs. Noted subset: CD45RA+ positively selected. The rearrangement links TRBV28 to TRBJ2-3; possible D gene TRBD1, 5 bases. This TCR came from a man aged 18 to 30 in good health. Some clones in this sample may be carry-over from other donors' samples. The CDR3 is CASSPWAGSKDTQYF. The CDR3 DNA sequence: TGTGCCAGCAGCCCCTGGGCAGGGTCGAAAGATACGCAGTATTTT.